Here is one TCR beta chain with its context. Its specificity is not known. Germline V gene lookup returns CDR1 SQVTM and CDR2 ANQGSEA. V dropped 3 bases and J dropped 4 bases, with 16 bases sitting between them. The CDR3 covers 15 residues. Random-hexamer reverse transcription was applied to about 0.45 to 1 ug RNA. Amplification of TCR beta CDR3 was carried out by immunoSEQ multiplex PCR, which covered 54 Vbeta and 13 Jbeta segments. MiXCR, applied by TCRdb to the immunoSEQ multiplex PCR reads, yields one record per CDR3 protein. This table has 250,000 to 350,000 distinct CDR3 sequences, roughly 81% appearing once. The sample comes from a study of CD8 T cells in Susac syndrome. Study-wide results and caveats: The number of individuals included in the study's TCR sequencing and HLA analysis was acknowledged as relatively small.

Sequences were obtained from CD8+ T cells from PBMCs. The receptor was derived from a human donor with multiple sclerosis. This chain joins TRBV29-1 and TRBJ2-1; possible D gene TRBD1, 8 bases. CDR3 amino acids: CSVDLRGRGYNEQFF. As DNA, the CDR3 is TGCAGCGTTGACCTCAGGGGGCGGGGGTACAATGAGCAGTTCTTC.